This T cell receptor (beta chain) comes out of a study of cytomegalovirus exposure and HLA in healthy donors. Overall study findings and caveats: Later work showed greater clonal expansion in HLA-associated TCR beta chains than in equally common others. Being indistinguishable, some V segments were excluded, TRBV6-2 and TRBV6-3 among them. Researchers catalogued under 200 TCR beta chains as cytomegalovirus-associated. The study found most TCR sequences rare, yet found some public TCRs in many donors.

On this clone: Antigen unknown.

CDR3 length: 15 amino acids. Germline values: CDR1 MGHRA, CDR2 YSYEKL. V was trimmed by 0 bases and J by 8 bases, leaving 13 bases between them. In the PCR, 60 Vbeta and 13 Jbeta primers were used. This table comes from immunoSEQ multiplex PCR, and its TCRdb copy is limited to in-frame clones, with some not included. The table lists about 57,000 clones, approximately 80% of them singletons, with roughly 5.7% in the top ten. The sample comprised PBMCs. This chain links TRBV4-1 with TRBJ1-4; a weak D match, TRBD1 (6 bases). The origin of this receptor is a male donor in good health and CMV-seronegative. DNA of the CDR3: TGCGCCAGCAGCCAAGAGGTAACAGGGAACGAAAAACTGTTTTTT. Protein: CASSQEVTGNEKLFF.